Listed below are T cell receptor beta chains from one sample, sequenced in a study of cytomegalovirus exposure and HLA in healthy donors. Repertoires were generated with immunoSEQ multiplex PCR, while TCRdb's copy carries only in-frame clones and drops some. The sample has some 150,000 clones; approximately 80% are singletons. The sequenced material came from PBMCs. Every receptor here comes from a woman aged 18-30 years in good health and CMV-seronegative. The CDR3 runs from the conserved cysteine through the conserved F or W. Fields, in order: J gene, V gene, CDR3 length, CDR3 protein.

TRBJ1-5 TRBV2 13 CATQGERNQPQHF
TRBJ2-1 TRBV18 13 CASSPNGNNEQFF
TRBJ1-1 TRBV18 19 CASSKFRGRGSNAITEAFF
TRBJ1-1 TRBV7-8 13 CASSLVGGPSAFF
TRBJ1-5 TRBV6-6 15 CASSSQGPSYQPQHF
TRBJ1-1 TRBV19 16 CASSMGTGGLNTEAFF
TRBJ2-5 TRBV7-2 21 CASSLAQPTPGLAGGQETRYF
TRBJ2-1 TRBV27 15 CASRSHLGDRNEQFF
TRBJ1-5 TRBV15 16 CATSREGGNGNQPQHF
TRBJ2-7 TRBV7-6 13 CASSLRQGDEQYF
TRBJ1-2 TRBV29-1 12 CSVLGGMGGYTF
TRBJ1-2 TRBV30 12 CAWSVQLYGYTF
TRBJ2-7 TRBV14 14 CASSQGTGLYEQYF
TRBJ2-3 TRBV7-9 16 CSSTLGLAGDTDTQYF
TRBJ1-2 TRBV7-9 14 CASSSRGATYGYTF
TRBJ2-1 TRBV11-2 16 CASSLRSGGPTNEQFF
TRBJ1-1 TRBV30 14 CAWSPGTAKAEAFF
TRBJ2-3 TRBV5-4 13 CASKMPGTDTQYF
TRBJ1-1 TRBV5-6 12 CASSRGTLEAFF
TRBJ2-5 TRBV19 15 CASSIGTGGAETQYF
TRBJ2-7 TRBV9 17 CASSSQWGTGASYEQYF
TRBJ1-3 TRBV4-1 15 CASSPTQSSGNTIYF
TRBJ2-3 TRBV19 15 CASSIRTGVRDTQYF
TRBJ1-1 TRBV6-5 11 CASSSRVEAFF
TRBJ2-5 TRBV28 11 CASSWPGSQYF
TRBJ2-5 TRBV7-9 17 CASSLGFEVGQQETQYF
TRBJ2-7 TRBV5-6 14 CVSSPRKLSGEQYF
TRBJ2-1 TRBV5-1 15 CASSLGQGLYNEQFF
TRBJ1-1 TRBV21-1 16 CASSKCSGDVNTEAFF
TRBJ1-4 TRBV6-1 13 CAGQGAINEKLFF
TRBJ2-7 TRBV11-3 13 CASSLTRAYEQYF
TRBJ1-5 TRBV2 14 CASSQTGRYQPQHF
TRBJ1-2 TRBV10-2 14 CASSEPRGSYGYTF
TRBJ1-4 TRBV29-1 14 CSVARGTFDEKLFF
TRBJ2-1 TRBV5-1 15 CASSTGTGGKNEQFF
TRBJ1-2 TRBV28 17 CASSSPPGTGGNYGYTF
TRBJ2-7 TRBV30 13 CAWSKGQIYEQYF
TRBJ1-1 TRBV19 15 CASNIRDRGLTEAFF
TRBJ1-5 TRBV18 16 CASSPVQGTSNQPQHF
TRBJ2-7 TRBV13 13 CASSLGPSYEQYF
TRBJ2-6 TRBV6-1 15 CASSEGDSGANVLTF
TRBJ1-4 TRBV9 15 CASSVGSPTNEKLFF
TRBJ2-1 TRBV5-1 16 CASSLVALAGGDEQFF
TRBJ1-1 TRBV30 13 CAWATGLNTEAFF
TRBJ2-7 TRBV11-3 16 CASSLLGGGSSYEQYF
TRBJ2-5 TRBV6-5 12 CASSVKLETQYF
TRBJ2-3 TRBV5-4 15 CASSWGTAFTDTQYF
TRBJ1-5 TRBV6-1 14 CASSSGQGVQPQHF